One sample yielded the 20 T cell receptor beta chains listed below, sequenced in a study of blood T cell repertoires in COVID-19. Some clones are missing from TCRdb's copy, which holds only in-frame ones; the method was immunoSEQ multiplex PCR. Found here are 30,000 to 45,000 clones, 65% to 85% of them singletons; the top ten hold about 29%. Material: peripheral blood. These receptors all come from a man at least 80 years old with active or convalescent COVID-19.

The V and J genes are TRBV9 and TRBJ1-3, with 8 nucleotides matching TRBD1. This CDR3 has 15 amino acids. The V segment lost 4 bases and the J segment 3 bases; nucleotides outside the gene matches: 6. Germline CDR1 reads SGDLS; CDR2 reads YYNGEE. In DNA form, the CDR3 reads TGTGCCAGCAGCCCCACAGGGGGTAGTGGAAACACCATATATTTT. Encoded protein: CASSPTGGSGNTIYF. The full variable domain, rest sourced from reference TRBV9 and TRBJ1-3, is DSGVTQTPKHLITATGQRVTLRCSPRSGDLSVYWYQQSLDQGLQFLIQYYNGEERAKGNILERFSAQQFPDLHSELNLSSLELGDSALYFCASSPTGGSGNTIYFGEGSWLTVV.

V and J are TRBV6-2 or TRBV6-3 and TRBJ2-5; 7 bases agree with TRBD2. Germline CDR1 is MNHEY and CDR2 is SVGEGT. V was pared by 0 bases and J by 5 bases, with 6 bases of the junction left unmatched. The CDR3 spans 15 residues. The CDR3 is CASSYSWGGSETQYF. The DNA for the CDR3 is TGTGCCAGCAGTTACTCGTGGGGGGGTAGTGAGACCCAGTACTTC.

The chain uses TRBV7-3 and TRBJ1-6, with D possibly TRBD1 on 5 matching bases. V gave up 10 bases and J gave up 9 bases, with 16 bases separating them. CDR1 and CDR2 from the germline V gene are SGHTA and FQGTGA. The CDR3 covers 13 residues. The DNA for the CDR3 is TGTGCCACCGCTAGGGGCCAGGGTTCACCCCTCCACTTT. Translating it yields CATARGQGSPLHF.

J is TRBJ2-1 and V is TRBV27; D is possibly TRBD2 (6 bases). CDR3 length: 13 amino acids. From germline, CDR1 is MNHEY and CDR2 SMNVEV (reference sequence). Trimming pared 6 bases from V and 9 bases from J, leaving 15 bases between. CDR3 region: CASRPSWEAEQFF. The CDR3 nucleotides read TGTGCCAGCAGACCTAGTTGGGAGGCTGAGCAGTTCTTC.

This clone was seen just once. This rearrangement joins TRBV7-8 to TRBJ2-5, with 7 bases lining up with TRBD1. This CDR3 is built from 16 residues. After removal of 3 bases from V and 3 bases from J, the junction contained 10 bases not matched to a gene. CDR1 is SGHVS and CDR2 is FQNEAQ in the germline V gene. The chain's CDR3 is CASSLSGPGQEETQYF. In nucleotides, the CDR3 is TGTGCCAGCAGCTTGTCAGGCCCCGGACAGGAAGAGACCCAGTACTTC.

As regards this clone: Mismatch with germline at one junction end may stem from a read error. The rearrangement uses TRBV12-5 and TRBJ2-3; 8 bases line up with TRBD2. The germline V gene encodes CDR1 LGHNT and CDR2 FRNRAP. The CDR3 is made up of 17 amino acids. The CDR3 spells CARGPGGGGAGADTQYF. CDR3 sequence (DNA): TGTGCTCGTGGCCCGGGGGGGGGAGGGGCTGGGGCAGATACGCAGTATTTT.

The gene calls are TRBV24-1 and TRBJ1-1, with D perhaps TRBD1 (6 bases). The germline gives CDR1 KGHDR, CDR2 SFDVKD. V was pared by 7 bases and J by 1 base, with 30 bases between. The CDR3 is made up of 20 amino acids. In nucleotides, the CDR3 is TGTGCCACCAGGGGAGGGGGGTACGGGGAGTCATCTAAAGCGAACACTGAAGCTTTCTTT. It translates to CATRGGGYGESSKANTEAFF.

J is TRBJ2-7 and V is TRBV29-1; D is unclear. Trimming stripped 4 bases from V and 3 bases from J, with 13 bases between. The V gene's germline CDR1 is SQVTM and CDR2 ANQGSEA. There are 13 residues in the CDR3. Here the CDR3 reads CSVAGFSNYEQYF. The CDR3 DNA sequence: TGCAGCGTTGCGGGTTTTTCAAACTACGAGCAGTACTTC.

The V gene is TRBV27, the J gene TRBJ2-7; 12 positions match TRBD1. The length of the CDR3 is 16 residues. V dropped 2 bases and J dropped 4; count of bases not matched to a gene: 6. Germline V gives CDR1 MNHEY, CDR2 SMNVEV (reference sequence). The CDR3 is CASSLIRDRGPYEQYF. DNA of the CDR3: TGTGCCAGCAGTTTAATCCGGGACAGGGGGCCTTACGAGCAGTACTTC.

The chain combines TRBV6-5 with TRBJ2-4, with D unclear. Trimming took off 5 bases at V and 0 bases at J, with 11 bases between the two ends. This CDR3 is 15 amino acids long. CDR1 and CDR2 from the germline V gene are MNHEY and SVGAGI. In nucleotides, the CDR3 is TGTGCCAGCAGTAGCCCCCAATTAGCCAAAAACATTCAGTACTTC. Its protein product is CASSSPQLAKNIQYF.

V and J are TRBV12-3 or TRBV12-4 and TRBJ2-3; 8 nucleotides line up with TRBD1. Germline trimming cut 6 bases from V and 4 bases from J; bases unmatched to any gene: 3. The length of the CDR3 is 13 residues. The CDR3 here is CASSQGASDTQYF. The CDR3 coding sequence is TGTGCCAGCAGCCAGGGGGCATCAGATACGCAGTATTTT.

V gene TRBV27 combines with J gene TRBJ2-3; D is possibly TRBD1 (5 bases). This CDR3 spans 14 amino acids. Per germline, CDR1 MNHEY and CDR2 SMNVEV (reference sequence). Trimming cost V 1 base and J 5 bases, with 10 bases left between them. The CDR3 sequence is CASSLYPGIDTQYF. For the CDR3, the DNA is TGTGCCAGCAGTTTATATCCAGGGATAGATACGCAGTATTTT.

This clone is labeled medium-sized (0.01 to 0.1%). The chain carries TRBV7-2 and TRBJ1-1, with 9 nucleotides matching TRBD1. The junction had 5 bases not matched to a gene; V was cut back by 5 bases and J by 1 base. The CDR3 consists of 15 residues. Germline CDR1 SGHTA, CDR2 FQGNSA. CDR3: CASSPSQGANTEAFF. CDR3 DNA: TGTGCCAGCAGCCCATCACAGGGGGCGAACACTGAAGCTTTCTTT.

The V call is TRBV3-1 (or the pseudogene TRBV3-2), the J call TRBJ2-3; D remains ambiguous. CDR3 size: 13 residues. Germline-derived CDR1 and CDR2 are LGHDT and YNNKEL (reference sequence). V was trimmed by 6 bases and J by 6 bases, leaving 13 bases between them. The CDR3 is CASRETVRDTQYF. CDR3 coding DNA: TGTGCCAGCAGAGAGACTGTCCGGGATACGCAGTATTTT.

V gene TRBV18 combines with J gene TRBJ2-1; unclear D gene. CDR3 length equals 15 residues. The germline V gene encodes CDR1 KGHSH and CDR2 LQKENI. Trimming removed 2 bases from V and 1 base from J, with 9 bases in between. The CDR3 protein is CASSPSEVSYNEQFF. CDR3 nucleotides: TGTGCCAGCTCACCAAGCGAGGTTTCCTACAATGAGCAGTTCTTC.

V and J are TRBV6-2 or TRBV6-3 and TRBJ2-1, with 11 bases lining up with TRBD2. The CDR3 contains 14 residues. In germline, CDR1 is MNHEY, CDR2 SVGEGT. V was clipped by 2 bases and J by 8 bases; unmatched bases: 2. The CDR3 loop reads CASSYTSGRYEQFF. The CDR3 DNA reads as TGTGCCAGCAGTTACACTAGCGGGAGATATGAGCAGTTCTTC.

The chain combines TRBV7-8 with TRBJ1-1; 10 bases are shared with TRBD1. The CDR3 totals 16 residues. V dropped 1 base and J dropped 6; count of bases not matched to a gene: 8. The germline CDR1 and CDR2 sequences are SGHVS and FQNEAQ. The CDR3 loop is CASSLGPGTGDAEAFF. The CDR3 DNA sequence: TGTGCCAGCAGCTTAGGTCCCGGGACAGGGGACGCTGAAGCTTTCTTT.

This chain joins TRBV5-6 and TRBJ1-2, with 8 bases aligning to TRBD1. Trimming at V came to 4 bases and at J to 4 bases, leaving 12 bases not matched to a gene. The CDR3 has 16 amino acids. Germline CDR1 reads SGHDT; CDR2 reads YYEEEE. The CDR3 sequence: CASSRRTGRSLYGYTF. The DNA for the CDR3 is TGTGCCAGCAGCCGCCGGACAGGGCGTTCCCTCTATGGCTACACCTTC.

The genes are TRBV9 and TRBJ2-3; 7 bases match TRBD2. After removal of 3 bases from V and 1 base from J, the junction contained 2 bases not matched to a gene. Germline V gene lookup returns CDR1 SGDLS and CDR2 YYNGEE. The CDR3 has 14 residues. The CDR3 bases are TGTGCCAGCAGCGAGCGGGACCGCACAGATACGCAGTATTTT. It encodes CASSERDRTDTQYF.

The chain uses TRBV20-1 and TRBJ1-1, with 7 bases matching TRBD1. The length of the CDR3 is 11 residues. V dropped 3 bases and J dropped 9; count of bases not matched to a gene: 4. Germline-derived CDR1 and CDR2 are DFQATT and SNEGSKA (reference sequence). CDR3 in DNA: TGCAGTGCTAGTGACAGGGTAAAAGCTTTCTTT. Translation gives CSASDRVKAFF.